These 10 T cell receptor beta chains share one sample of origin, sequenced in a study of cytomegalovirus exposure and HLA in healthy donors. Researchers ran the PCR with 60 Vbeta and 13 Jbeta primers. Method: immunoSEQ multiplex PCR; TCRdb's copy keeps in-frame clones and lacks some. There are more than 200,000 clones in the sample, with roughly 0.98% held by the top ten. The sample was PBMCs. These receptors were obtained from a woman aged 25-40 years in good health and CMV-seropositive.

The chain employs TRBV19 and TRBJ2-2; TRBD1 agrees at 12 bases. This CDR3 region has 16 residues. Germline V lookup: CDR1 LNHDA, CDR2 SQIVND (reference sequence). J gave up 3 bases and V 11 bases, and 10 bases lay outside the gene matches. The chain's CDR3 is CACGTGGASYTGELFF. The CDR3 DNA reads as TGTGCCTGCGGGACAGGGGGCGCAAGCTACACCGGGGAGCTGTTTTTT.

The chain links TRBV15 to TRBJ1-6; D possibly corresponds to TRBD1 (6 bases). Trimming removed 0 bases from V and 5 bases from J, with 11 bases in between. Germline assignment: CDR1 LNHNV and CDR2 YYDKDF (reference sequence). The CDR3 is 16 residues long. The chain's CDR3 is CATSRDPGVDNSPLHF. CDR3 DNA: TGTGCCACCAGCAGAGATCCAGGGGTGGATAATTCACCCCTCCACTTT. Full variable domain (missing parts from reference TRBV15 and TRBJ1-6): DAMVIQNPRYQVTQFGKPVTLSCSQTLNHNVMYWYQQKSSQAPKLLFHYYDKDFNNEADTPDNFQSRRPNTSFCFLDIRSPGLGDTAMYLCATSRDPGVDNSPLHFGNGTRLTVT.

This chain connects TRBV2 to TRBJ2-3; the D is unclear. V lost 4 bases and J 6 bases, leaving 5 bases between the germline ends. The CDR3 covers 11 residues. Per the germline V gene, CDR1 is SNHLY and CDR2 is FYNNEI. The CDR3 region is CASSGRDTQYF. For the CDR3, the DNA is TGTGCCAGCAGTGGGCGGGATACGCAGTATTTT. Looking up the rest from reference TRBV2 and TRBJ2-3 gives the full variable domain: EPEVTQTPSHQVTQMGQEVILRCVPISNHLYFYWYRQILGQKVEFLVSFYNNEISEKSEIFDDQFSVERPDGSNFTLKIRSTKLEDSAMYFCASSGRDTQYFGPGTRLTVL.

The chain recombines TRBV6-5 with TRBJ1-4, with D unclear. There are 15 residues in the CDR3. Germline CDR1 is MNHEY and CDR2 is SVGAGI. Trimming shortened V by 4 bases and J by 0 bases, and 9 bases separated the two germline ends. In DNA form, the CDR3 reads TGTGCCAGCAGTTTCCGGGGAGCAACTAATGAAAAACTGTTTTTT. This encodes CASSFRGATNEKLFF.

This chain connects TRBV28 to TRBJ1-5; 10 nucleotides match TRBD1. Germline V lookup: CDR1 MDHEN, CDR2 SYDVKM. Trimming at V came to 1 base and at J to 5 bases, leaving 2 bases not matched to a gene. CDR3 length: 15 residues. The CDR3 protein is CASSLLGTGDQPQHF. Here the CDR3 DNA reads TGTGCCAGCAGTTTATTAGGGACAGGGGATCAGCCCCAGCATTTT.

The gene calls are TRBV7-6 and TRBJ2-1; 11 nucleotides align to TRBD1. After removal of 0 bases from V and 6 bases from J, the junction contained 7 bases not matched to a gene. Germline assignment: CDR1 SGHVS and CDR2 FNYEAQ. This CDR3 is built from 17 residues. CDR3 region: CASSLAIGQGALNEQFF. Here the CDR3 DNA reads TGTGCCAGCAGCTTAGCGATAGGACAGGGGGCCCTCAATGAGCAGTTCTTC.

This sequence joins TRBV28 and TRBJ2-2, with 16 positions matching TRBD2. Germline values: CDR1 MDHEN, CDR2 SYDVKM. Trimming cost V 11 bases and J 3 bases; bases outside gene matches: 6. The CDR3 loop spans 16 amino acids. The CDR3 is CAGTSGRAAHTGELFF. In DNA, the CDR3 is TGTGCCGGGACTAGCGGGAGGGCGGCCCACACCGGGGAGCTGTTTTTT.

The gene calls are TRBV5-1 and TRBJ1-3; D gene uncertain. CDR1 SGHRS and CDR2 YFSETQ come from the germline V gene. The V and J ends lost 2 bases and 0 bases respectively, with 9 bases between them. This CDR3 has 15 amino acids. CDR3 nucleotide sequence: TGCGCCAGCAGCTTCGACATGGGCTCTGGAAACACCATATATTTT. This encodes CASSFDMGSGNTIYF.

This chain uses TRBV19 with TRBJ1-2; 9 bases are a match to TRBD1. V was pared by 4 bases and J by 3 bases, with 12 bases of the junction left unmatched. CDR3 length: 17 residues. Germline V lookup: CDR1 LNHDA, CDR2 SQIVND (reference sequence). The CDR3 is CASSTALRDRVDYGYTF. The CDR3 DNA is TGTGCCAGTAGTACCGCTCTTAGGGACAGGGTGGACTATGGCTACACCTTC.

CDR3 nucleotide sequence: TGTGCCAGCAGCTCCCGGGACAGGGTTAACACTGAAGCTTTCTTT. This gives the protein CASSSRDRVNTEAFF. This rearrangement joins TRBV5-4 to TRBJ1-1, with 9 nucleotides matching TRBD1. The CDR3 has 15 amino acids. CDR1 SGHNT and CDR2 YYREEE come from the germline V gene (reference sequence). V was pared by 3 bases and J by 2 bases, with 5 bases of the junction left unmatched.